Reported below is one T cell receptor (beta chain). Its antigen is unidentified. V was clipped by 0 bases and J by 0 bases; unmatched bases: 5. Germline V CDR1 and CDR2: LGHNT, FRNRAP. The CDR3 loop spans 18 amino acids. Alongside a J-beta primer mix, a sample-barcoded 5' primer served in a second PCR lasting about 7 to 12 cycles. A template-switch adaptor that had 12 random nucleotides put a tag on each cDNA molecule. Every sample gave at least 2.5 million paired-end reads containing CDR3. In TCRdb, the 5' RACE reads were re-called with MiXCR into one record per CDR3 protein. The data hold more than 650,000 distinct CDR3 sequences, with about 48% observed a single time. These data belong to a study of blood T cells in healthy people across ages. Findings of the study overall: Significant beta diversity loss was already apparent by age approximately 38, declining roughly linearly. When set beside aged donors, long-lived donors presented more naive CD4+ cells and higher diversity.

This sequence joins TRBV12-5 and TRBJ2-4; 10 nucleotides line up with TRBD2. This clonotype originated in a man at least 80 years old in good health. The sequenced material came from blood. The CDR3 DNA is TGTGCTAGTGGTTTGGTACTAGCGGGGAGACTAGCCAAAAACATTCAGTACTTC. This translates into CASGLVLAGRLAKNIQYF. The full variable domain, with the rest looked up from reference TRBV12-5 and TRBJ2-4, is DARVTQTPRHKVTEMGQEVTMRCQPILGHNTVFWYRQTMMQGLELLAYFRNRAPLDDSGMPKDRFSAEMPDATLATLKIQPSEPRDSAVYFCASGLVLAGRLAKNIQYFGAGTRLSVL.